These 20 T cell receptor beta chains were sequenced from one sample in a study of blood T cell repertoires in COVID-19. Here immunoSEQ multiplex PCR was the method, and the copy in TCRdb shows in-frame clones only, minus some. The sample lists more than 120,000 clones; around 88% were seen once. The sample taken for sequencing was peripheral blood. The receptors were sampled from a human donor in a cohort sampled during active COVID-19.

The CDR3 DNA sequence: TGCAGCGTCCGGGGAGGCTATGGCTACACCTTC. As protein: CSVRGGYGYTF. J is TRBJ1-2 and V is TRBV29-1; D remains ambiguous. This CDR3 comprises 11 residues. CDR1 is SQVTM, CDR2 ANQGSEA, per germline. V lost 6 bases and J lost 4, with 9 bases in between. Full variable domain (rest looked up from reference TRBV29-1 and TRBJ1-2): SAVISQKPSRDICQRGTSLTIQCQVDSQVTMMFWYRQQPGQSLTLIATANQGSEATYESGFVIDKFPISRPNLTFSTLTVSNMSPEDSSIYLCSVRGGYGYTFGSGTRLTVV.

The rearrangement uses TRBV3-1 (or the pseudogene TRBV3-2) and TRBJ2-1; tentative D call: TRBD1 (6 bases). The ends were cut back, 7 bases at V and 6 bases at J, with 16 bases in the middle. The CDR3 sequence is 14 residues long. Germline V gene lookup returns CDR1 LGHDT and CDR2 YNNKEL (reference sequence). CDR3 DNA sequence: TGTGCCAGCACCTCTGAGGGGGTTGGCAATGAGCAGTTCTTC. Translation gives CASTSEGVGNEQFF.

J is TRBJ2-5 and V is TRBV7-9, with 10 bases that match TRBD2. Germline loops: CDR1 SEHNR, CDR2 FQNEAQ (reference sequence). The CDR3 loop spans 15 amino acids. Trimming at V came to 1 base and at J to 6 bases, leaving 5 bases not matched to a gene. CDR3 region: CASSLGPSGGKTQYF. The CDR3 region has the DNA TGTGCCAGCAGCTTAGGCCCTAGCGGGGGAAAGACCCAGTACTTC.

The chain joins TRBV27 to TRBJ2-1, with 7 bases identical to TRBD2. CDR1 and CDR2 from the germline V gene are MNHEY and SMNVEV (reference sequence). J lost 4 bases, V lost 8 bases, and 5 bases had no gene match. The CDR3 has 13 residues. In DNA, the CDR3 is TGTGCCAGCGGCCGCGGGGGTTACAATGAGCAGTTCTTC. The encoded protein is CASGRGGYNEQFF.

The chain links TRBV25-1 to TRBJ2-2, with TRBD2 matching 8 bases. The V and J ends lost 6 bases and 7 bases, in that order; junction bases with no gene match: 10. This CDR3 has 15 residues. Germline loops: CDR1 MGHDK, CDR2 SYGVNS. CDR3 sequence (DNA): TGTGCCAGCAGCTCGGGGCGGGGGGTTCACGGGGAGCTGTTTTTT. Encoded protein: CASSSGRGVHGELFF.

The chain joins TRBV5-6 to TRBJ2-1, with D uncertain. The CDR3 spans 14 residues. The V gene's germline CDR1 is SGHDT and CDR2 YYEEEE. Trimming removed 0 bases from V and 0 bases from J, with 4 bases in between. The CDR3 sequence: CASSLDSSYNEQFF. The CDR3 nucleotides are TGTGCCAGCAGCTTGGACAGCTCCTACAATGAGCAGTTCTTC.

This chain uses TRBV6-2 or TRBV6-3 with TRBJ2-2; D is perhaps TRBD1 (5 bases). This CDR3 is 13 amino acids long. The V end lost 5 bases, the J end lost 7 bases, and 11 bases lay between the germline ends. The germline V gene has CDR1 MNHEY and CDR2 SVGEGT. CDR3 region: CASSDRAYGELFF. The DNA for the CDR3 is TGTGCCAGCAGTGACAGAGCTTACGGGGAGCTGTTTTTT.

The rearrangement uses TRBV30 and TRBJ2-1, with 9 positions matching TRBD2. The CDR3 loop spans 16 amino acids. J was trimmed by 5 bases and V by 0 bases; bases with no gene match: 8. Germline V gene data show CDR1 as GTSNPN and CDR2 as SVGIG (reference sequence). In nucleotides, the CDR3 is TGTGCCTGGAGTGTACGGAGGCTAGCGGGGAACAATGAGCAGTTCTTC. This gives the protein CAWSVRRLAGNNEQFF.

V gene TRBV18 combines with J gene TRBJ2-1, with TRBD1 matching 10 bases. The V gene end was trimmed by 0 bases and the J gene end by 6 bases; junction bases not matched to a gene: 2. The CDR3 totals 15 residues. Germline assignment: CDR1 KGHSH and CDR2 LQKENI. The DNA for the CDR3 is TGTGCCAGCTCACCACCGGGACAGGGGACCAATGAGCAGTTCTTC. Amino acids: CASSPPGQGTNEQFF.

V and J are TRBV4-2 and TRBJ2-3; 9 nucleotides line up with TRBD2. Germline assignment: CDR1 LGHNA and CDR2 YNFKEQ. Trimming removed 2 bases from V and 4 bases from J; junction bases left unmatched: 7. The CDR3 is made up of 16 amino acids. The CDR3 DNA reads as TGTGCCAGCAGCCAAACACCGGGACTAGCTGCAGATACGCAGTATTTT. This gives the protein CASSQTPGLAADTQYF.

This rearrangement joins TRBV4-2 to TRBJ2-2; maybe TRBD2 (6 bases). The CDR3 runs to 13 residues. Germline CDR1 and CDR2: LGHNA and YNFKEQ. With 4 bases removed from V and 14 bases from J, the gap between germline ends came to 17 bases. In nucleotides, the CDR3 is TGTGCCAGCAGCCCCCTCGGGACTTCTAGTCTGTTTTTT. Encoded protein: CASSPLGTSSLFF.

The chain combines TRBV6-5 with TRBJ2-5; 7 positions match TRBD1. J gave up 4 bases and V 0 bases, and 5 bases lay outside the gene matches. The CDR3 length is 15 residues. CDR1 and CDR2 from the germline V gene are MNHEY and SVGAGI. The CDR3 sequence: CASSYSRRGRETQYF. In nucleotides, the CDR3 is TGTGCCAGCAGTTACTCGAGAAGGGGGCGAGAGACCCAGTACTTC.

The count of this clone is one. The chain links TRBV30 to TRBJ2-5, with 8 bases aligning to TRBD2. The CDR3 consists of 16 residues. Trimming removed 2 bases from V and 5 bases from J; junction bases left unmatched: 13. Germline V gene lookup returns CDR1 GTSNPN and CDR2 SVGIG (reference sequence). CDR3 bases: TGTGCCTGGAGTCTGCCGGGACTAGGGTGGGGGGAGACCCAGTACTTC. Its protein is CAWSLPGLGWGETQYF.

The gene calls are TRBV15 and TRBJ1-2, with D perhaps TRBD1 (6 bases). The CDR3 runs to 15 residues. The germline CDR1 and CDR2 sequences are LNHNV and YYDKDF (reference sequence). The V end lost 4 bases, the J end lost 4 bases, and 16 bases lay between the germline ends. The CDR3 sequence: CATSNHRERVYGYTF. The CDR3 DNA follows: TGTGCCACCAGCAACCACAGGGAAAGAGTCTATGGCTACACCTTC.

The chain recombines TRBV9 with TRBJ2-3; 7 positions match TRBD1. This CDR3 comprises 15 residues. J lost 2 bases, V lost 1 base, and 4 bases had no gene match. The germline V gene has CDR1 SGDLS and CDR2 YYNGEE. This chain's CDR3 is CASSVQGVTTDTQYF. Here the CDR3 DNA reads TGTGCCAGCAGCGTACAGGGGGTTACCACAGATACGCAGTATTTT.

The chain combines TRBV15 with TRBJ1-2; D is unresolved. This CDR3 has 13 amino acids. V lost 5 bases, J lost 3 bases, and 10 bases lay in between. The germline V gene has CDR1 LNHNV and CDR2 YYDKDF (reference sequence). The CDR3 loop is CATSLGLDYGYTF. The DNA for the CDR3 is TGTGCCACCAGCCTCGGTCTCGACTATGGCTACACCTTC.

This chain uses TRBV19 with TRBJ2-5, with 8 nucleotides matching TRBD2. This CDR3 comprises 16 residues. Germline V CDR1 and CDR2: LNHDA, SQIVND (reference sequence). V dropped 1 base and J dropped 7; count of bases not matched to a gene: 11. The CDR3 is CASSIVPAGAGGTQYF. The CDR3 nucleotides read TGTGCCAGTAGTATAGTGCCAGCGGGGGCCGGTGGGACCCAGTACTTC.

This sequence joins TRBV20-1 and TRBJ2-3; D possibly corresponds to TRBD2 (6 bases). The V end was cut by 3 bases, the J end by 1 base, with 20 bases between. The germline V gene has CDR1 DFQATT and CDR2 SNEGSKA (reference sequence). CDR3 length: 17 residues. CDR3 in DNA: TGCAGTGCTAGTCCCTCTCACGGAGGGGCCCGCACAGATACGCAGTATTTT. It codes for CSASPSHGGARTDTQYF.

The chain joins TRBV7-3 to TRBJ2-1; D remains ambiguous. Germline V gene lookup returns CDR1 SGHTA and CDR2 FQGTGA. V lost 2 bases and J 10 bases, leaving 6 bases between the germline ends. This CDR3 has 11 amino acids. The CDR3: CASSLGQEQFF. The CDR3 DNA follows: TGTGCCAGCAGCTTAGGGCAGGAGCAGTTCTTC.

CDR3 sequence: CASSVVGGFTDTQYF. The CDR3 nucleotides are TGTGCCAGCAGCGTAGTCGGGGGATTCACAGATACGCAGTATTTT. This chain uses TRBV9 with TRBJ2-3; D might be TRBD2 (6 bases). The CDR3 contains 15 residues. The germline V gene encodes CDR1 SGDLS and CDR2 YYNGEE. Deletions cut 0 bases from V and 2 bases from J, with 10 bases between.